This T cell receptor (beta chain) was captured in a study of T-cell reconstitution after alpha-beta-depleted transplantation in children. General observations from the study: There were some patients whose high TCRbeta diversity at day 60 came from surviving recipient T cells and thymic progenitors. Alpha-beta T cells about two months after transplant reportedly derived from several hundred expanded graft clones. Newly produced T cells mostly accounted for T-cell counts and diversity one year post-transplant.

Library preparation (for TCRbeta) was performed with unique molecular identifiers. TCRdb reprocessed the PCR reads with MiXCR, giving one entry per CDR3 protein. The sample consists of 450,000 to 550,000 distinct CDR3 sequences, approximately 10% of them appearing once. This clonotype was counted between two and nine times. Antigen unknown. The germline V gene has CDR1 SGHDT and CDR2 YYEEEE. This CDR3 has 19 residues. V was clipped by 0 bases and J by 3 bases; unmatched bases: 14. The source material was PBMCs, mostly from graft donor cells, sampled 180 days after TCRalphabeta/CD19-depleted stem cell transplant. This receptor was taken from a female patient aged 2 to 10 who had a stem cell transplant for aplastic anemia, so the T cells may come from the graft donor. This chain joins TRBV5-6 and TRBJ2-7; 11 bases are a match to TRBD1. The CDR3 spells CASSLVRSGQGDYLYEQYF. CDR3 nucleotides: TGTGCCAGCAGCTTGGTTAGGTCGGGACAGGGGGACTACCTCTACGAGCAGTACTTC.